This TCR beta chain originates from a study of cytomegalovirus exposure and HLA in healthy donors. The CDR3 contains 15 residues. Germline V gives CDR1 SGHTA, CDR2 FQGNSA. Trimming removed 6 bases at V and 0 bases at J, with 11 bases between. Study results and caveats: Fewer N-insertions (relative to the approximately 700-donor mean) were reportedly seen in an Asian-associated ancestry cluster in a later analysis. TCR beta chain V- and J-gene trimming was linked, in a later analysis, to a missense variant in DCLRE1C. It has been reported that TCR beta sequences accurately predicted the HLA-A and HLA-B alleles of most subjects.

PCR employed 60 Vbeta and 13 Jbeta primers. Authors' processing steps: Roughly 11 million of the approximately 80 million unique TCR beta chains counted in a later analysis were shared. Some clones are missing from TCRdb's copy, which holds only in-frame ones; the method was immunoSEQ multiplex PCR. V, J and clone size were drawn from that table, and D and trimming were deduced from the DNA. The sample contains over 150,000 clones, roughly 84% of which appear only once. This clone appeared a few times. What it recognizes is unknown. This TCR was sampled from a girl under three years old in good health and CMV-seronegative. The chain uses TRBV7-2 and TRBJ2-2, with D uncertain. Sequences were obtained from PBMCs. The CDR3 protein is CASSLRSTNTGELFF. DNA of the CDR3: TGTGCCAGCAGTCTACGGAGTACGAACACCGGGGAGCTGTTTTTT. The full variable domain, with the rest looked up from reference TRBV7-2 and TRBJ2-2, is GAGVSQSPSNKVTEKGKDVELRCDPISGHTALYWYRQSLGQGLEFLIYFQGNSAPDKSGLPSDRFSAERTGGSVSTLTIQRTQQEDSAVYLCASSLRSTNTGELFFGEGSRLTVL.